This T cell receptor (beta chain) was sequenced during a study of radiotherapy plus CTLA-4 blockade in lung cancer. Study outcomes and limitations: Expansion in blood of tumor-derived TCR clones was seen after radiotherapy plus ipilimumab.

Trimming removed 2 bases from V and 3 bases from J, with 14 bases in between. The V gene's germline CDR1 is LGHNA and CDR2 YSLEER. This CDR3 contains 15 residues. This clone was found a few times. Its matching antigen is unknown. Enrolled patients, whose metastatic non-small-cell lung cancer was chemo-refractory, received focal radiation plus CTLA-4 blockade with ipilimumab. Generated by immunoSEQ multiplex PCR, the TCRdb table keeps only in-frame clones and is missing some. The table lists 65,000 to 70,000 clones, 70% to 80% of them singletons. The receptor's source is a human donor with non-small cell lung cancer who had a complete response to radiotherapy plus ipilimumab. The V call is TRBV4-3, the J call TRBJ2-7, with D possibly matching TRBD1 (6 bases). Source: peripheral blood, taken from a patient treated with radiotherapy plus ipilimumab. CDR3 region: CASSQQTGTIYEQYF. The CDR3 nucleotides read TGCGCCAGCAGCCAACAGACCGGGACAATCTACGAGCAGTACTTC.